Included here is one TCR beta chain sequence, with context. Germline values: CDR1 SNHLY, CDR2 FYNNEI. Germline trimming cut 5 bases from V and 6 bases from J; bases unmatched to any gene: 10. The CDR3 is 16 amino acids. This specimen comes from a study of control samples from healthy donors and cancer patients. Clones were read by immunoSEQ multiplex PCR, and TCRdb kept only the in-frame ones, dropping some. The sample contains fewer than 85,000 clones, 94% of which appear only once. Sequencing was performed on blood. The receptor was isolated from a woman in her thirties in good health. The chain couples TRBV2 to TRBJ1-4, with 9 bases identical to TRBD1. CDR3 bases: TGTGCCAGCAGTAGCGGACAGGGGAAGGCCCATGAAAAACTGTTTTTT. Residues: CASSSGQGKAHEKLFF.